This T cell receptor (beta chain) came from a study of molecular identifiers for immune sequencing clone quantification (dated by TCRdb to 2016 to 2019). As for the study more broadly: For a replicate experiment, RNA from roughly 20,000 or 100,000 naive CD8 T cells was divided into five aliquots, and four of the five aliquots were sequenced. This methods study used CD8 T cells to benchmark TCR RNA copy counting and molecular-identifier clustering-based TCR repertoire sequencing (MIDCIRS).

A distance of 14 bases separates the germline ends of V and J, which lose 2 bases and 3 bases respectively. For CDR1 and CDR2, the germline V gene (reference sequence) lists SEHNR and FQNEAQ. The cysteine opens and the phenylalanine closes a CDR3 of 15 amino acids. The read is trimmed to its CDR3 DNA, 45 bases read in frame from base 1. The library relied on PCR. Sequenced on a NextSeq 500. Bulk TCR libraries were made following a previously described method, with the TCR primers given in Table S5. Total RNA was purified with the Qiagen AllPrep DNA/RNA kit. Before analysis, reads from multiple sequencing runs of one library were combined. The original pipeline was this. Reads were retained only if an exact TCR constant sequence was present, and the retained reads were trimmed to 150 nt and grouped according to their 12-nt molecular barcodes. Within each barcode group, reads were sub-clustered at a 15% Levenshtein threshold, and quality-weighted consensus sequences were built per RNA molecule. Non-functional sequences were filtered out, along with any lower-count sequence sitting one edit away from another sequence. Based on a fit of two negative binomial distributions, barcode sub-clusters having less than 20% of the maximum read count were discarded. TCRdb cleaned the public reads at Q25 with fastp, built clones with MiXCR and kept in-frame beta chains. Every entry covers one CDR3 protein and lists the most common genes and DNA from its rows. V and J calls and clone size were set by TCRdb, not the authors. The sample table shows about 630,000 distinct CDR3 sequences, and around 25% are seen once. About 0.84% of the sample lies in the top ten.

The paper as a whole reports these results and caveats: Modeling estimated about three recovered TCR RNA copies per cell, compared with about 9.3 by digital PCR, which implies roughly 29% capture efficiency. Even against a background of about 960,000 naive CD8 T cells, spiked-in Jurkat TCR RNA amounting to a single cell's worth was reported to be detectable. Naive libraries contained spiked-in Jurkat TCR RNA (more than nine copies' worth), which is not part of the donor repertoire. The sizes of highly expanded clones could end up underestimated when identical TCR molecules share a barcode. Clones above 20 RNA copies held over 98% of molecules in CMV-specific effector cells but under 1% in naive cells. When barcode sub-clustering was not used, chimeric consensus sequences inflated TCR diversity, with chimeras reaching as high as 47%.

Libraries of naive CD8 T cells were built from 20,000 to 1,000,000 sorted cells, with 10%, 30% or 50% of the purified RNA used. Naive CD8 T cells were FACS-sorted as CD8+CD4-CCR7+CD45RA+ on a BD FACSAria II into RLT Plus buffer. Detection sensitivity was tested by spiking Jurkat RNA equal to about eleven TCR copies' worth into samples containing about 20,000-1,000,000 naive CD8 T cells. CD8 T cells were enriched using RosetteSep CD8+ T Cell Enrichment Cocktail and Ficoll-Paque, and the enriched cells then underwent ACK red cell lysis. As concerns this clonotype: Its binding antigen is unknown. No clone much larger than this one lies a single base away; base qualities are absent.

The chain employs TRBV7-9 and TRBJ2-7, with an unclear D gene assignment. Sequencing was performed on naive CD8+ T cells from blood, with Jurkat cell RNA spiked in. The intended sense of this specimen's cell subset or site label: FACS-sorted CD8+CD4-CCR7+CD45RA+ naive T cells. This TCR derives from a human donor in good health. Some libraries in this study had Jurkat cell RNA spiked in. The DNA reads as follows: TGTGCCAGCAGCTTAAAGGATCGGGCAGTCTACGAGCAGTACTTC. This codes for CASSLKDRAVYEQYF.